The 11 T cell receptor beta chains in this list originate from one sample, sequenced in a study of cytomegalovirus exposure and HLA in healthy donors (dated by TCRdb to 2015 to 2018). Library creation used the immunoSEQ multiplex PCR assay. This is the immuneACCESS table as TCRdb keeps it, with only in-frame sequences that have V and J called. A part of the clones is gone; compared with another copy, unresolved V genes explain less than half, and the rest is unexplained. A total of roughly 180,000 clones appear in this sample, over 65% of them only once. The ten largest clones represent around 7% of the sample. Material for sequencing was PBMCs. All receptors come from a man in his late teens or twenties in good health and CMV-seropositive.

The J gene is TRBJ2-7, the V gene TRBV6-5; tentatively, D is TRBD1 (5 bases). Germline values: CDR1 MNHEY, CDR2 SVGAGI. Trimming pared 2 bases from V and 6 bases from J, leaving 5 bases between. This CDR3 comprises 11 residues. CDR3 coding DNA: TGTGCCAGCAGTTACGGGGCCGAGCAGTACTTC. Protein product: CASSYGAEQYF.

This clone was seen only once. The V gene is TRBV5-1, the J gene TRBJ2-3; D perhaps matches TRBD2 (6 bases). Trimming cost V 5 bases and J 0 bases, with 10 bases left between them. Germline values: CDR1 SGHRS, CDR2 YFSETQ. CDR3 length: 14 amino acids. Here the CDR3 DNA reads TGCGCCAGCAGAGGGACTCTTAGCACAGATACGCAGTATTTT. It specifies CASRGTLSTDTQYF. Combining the CDR3 with reference TRBV5-1 and TRBJ2-3 gives the whole variable domain KAGVTQTPRYLIKTRGQQVTLSCSPISGHRSVSWYQQTPGQGLQFLFEYFSETQRNKGNFPGRFSGRQFSNSRSEMNVSTLELGDSALYLCASRGTLSTDTQYFGPGTRLTVL.

The V gene is TRBV9, the J gene TRBJ2-2, with D possibly matching TRBD1 (5 bases). The CDR3 runs to 16 residues. Trimming cost V 2 bases and J 4 bases, with 15 bases left between them. In germline, CDR1 is SGDLS, CDR2 YYNGEE. The CDR3 spells CASSVGSGAPTGELFF. The CDR3 DNA follows: TGTGCCAGCAGCGTCGGTAGTGGGGCCCCCACCGGGGAGCTGTTTTTT. The full variable domain, in which reference TRBV9 and TRBJ2-2 provide the parts outside the CDR3, is DSGVTQTPKHLITATGQRVTLRCSPRSGDLSVYWYQQSLDQGLQFLIQYYNGEERAKGNILERFSAQQFPDLHSELNLSSLELGDSALYFCASSVGSGAPTGELFFGEGSRLTVL.

V and J are TRBV2 and TRBJ1-5; D unresolved. Trimming took off 5 bases at V and 5 bases at J, with 13 bases between the two ends. In germline, CDR1 is SNHLY, CDR2 FYNNEI. The CDR3 extends over 14 amino acids. In DNA form, the CDR3 reads TGTGCCAGCAGTTCGATACTTCAGGATCAGCCCCAGCATTTT. Protein product: CASSSILQDQPQHF.

This chain connects TRBV30 to TRBJ1-1; possibly TRBD1 for D (6 bases). Germline CDR1 GTSNPN, CDR2 SVGIG (reference sequence). V shed 3 bases and J shed 3 bases, with 14 bases lying between them. The CDR3 has 14 amino acids. The chain's CDR3 is CAWSSPPGDTEAFF. The CDR3 DNA is TGTGCCTGGAGCTCTCCCCCAGGGGACACTGAAGCTTTCTTT.

This sequence joins TRBV19 and TRBJ2-5; 8 bases map to TRBD2. This CDR3 comprises 15 residues. J gave up 5 bases and V 3 bases, and 8 bases lay outside the gene matches. Germline CDR1 LNHDA, CDR2 SQIVND (reference sequence). The CDR3 DNA reads TGTGCCAGTAGTATTAGCGGGACTCTCGGGGAGACCCAGTACTTC. It specifies CASSISGTLGETQYF.

V and J are TRBV28 and TRBJ1-2, with TRBD1 matching 7 bases. The CDR3 loop spans 11 amino acids. The germline gives CDR1 MDHEN, CDR2 SYDVKM. V was pared by 10 bases and J by 9 bases, with 8 bases of the junction left unmatched. In DNA, the CDR3 is TGTGCCACCGCCGGGACAGCAAGCTACACCTTC. Its translation: CATAGTASYTF.

This chain links TRBV19 with TRBJ1-5, with TRBD1 as a possible D gene (5 bases). V lost 9 bases and J 6 bases, leaving 21 bases between the germline ends. Germline V lookup: CDR1 LNHDA, CDR2 SQIVND (reference sequence). The CDR3 contains 15 residues. The CDR3 DNA sequence: TGTGCCAGCCACTCCTCTCGGGGGGTCGGTCAGCCCCAGCATTTT. This sequence encodes CASHSSRGVGQPQHF.

This clone was recorded a few times. The rearrangement uses TRBV7-3 and TRBJ2-3, with TRBD2 as a possible D gene (5 bases). Trimming took 1 base from V and 0 from J, leaving 8 bases between them. This CDR3 has 15 amino acids. The V gene's germline CDR1 is SGHTA and CDR2 FQGTGA. CDR3 protein: CASSLIGGSTDTQYF. Written as DNA, the CDR3 is TGTGCCAGCAGCTTAATAGGAGGTAGCACAGATACGCAGTATTTT.

The chain has TRBV28 and TRBJ1-5; possibly TRBD1 for D (5 bases). The CDR3 contains 14 residues. Germline assignment: CDR1 MDHEN and CDR2 SYDVKM. The ends were cut back, 6 bases at V and 0 bases at J, with 9 bases in the middle. CDR3 nucleotides: TGTGCCAGCAGCCAGGGATATAGCAATCAGCCCCAGCATTTT. Translation gives CASSQGYSNQPQHF.

The chain couples TRBV30 to TRBJ2-7; D possibly corresponds to TRBD2 (5 bases). V was shortened by 4 bases and J by 4 bases, with 14 bases between the two germline ends. Germline V CDR1 and CDR2: GTSNPN, SVGIG (reference sequence). The CDR3 has 13 residues. This chain's CDR3 is CAWKASGRYEQYF. The CDR3 DNA follows: TGTGCCTGGAAGGCCAGCGGACGTTACGAGCAGTACTTC.